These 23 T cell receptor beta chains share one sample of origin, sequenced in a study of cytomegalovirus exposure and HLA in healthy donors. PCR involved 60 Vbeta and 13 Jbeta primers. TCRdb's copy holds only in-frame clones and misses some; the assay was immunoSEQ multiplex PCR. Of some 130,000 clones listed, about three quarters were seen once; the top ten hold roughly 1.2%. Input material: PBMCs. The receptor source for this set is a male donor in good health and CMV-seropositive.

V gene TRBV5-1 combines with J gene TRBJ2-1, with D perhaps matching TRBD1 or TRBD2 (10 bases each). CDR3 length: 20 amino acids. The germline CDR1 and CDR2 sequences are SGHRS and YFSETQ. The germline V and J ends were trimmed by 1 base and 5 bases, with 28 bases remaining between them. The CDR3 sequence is CASSLWGQGTSSGRNNEQFF. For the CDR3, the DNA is TGCGCCAGCAGCTTGTGGGGACAGGGGACGTCTAGCGGGAGAAACAATGAGCAGTTCTTC.

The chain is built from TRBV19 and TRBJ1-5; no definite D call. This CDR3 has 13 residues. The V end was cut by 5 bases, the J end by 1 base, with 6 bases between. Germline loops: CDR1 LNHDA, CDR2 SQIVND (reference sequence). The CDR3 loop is CASSEVSNQPQHF. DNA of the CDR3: TGTGCCAGTAGTGAGGTGAGCAATCAGCCCCAGCATTTT.

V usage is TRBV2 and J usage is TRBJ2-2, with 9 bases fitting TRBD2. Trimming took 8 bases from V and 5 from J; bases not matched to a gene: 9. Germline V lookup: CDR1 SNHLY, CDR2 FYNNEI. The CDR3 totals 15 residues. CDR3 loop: CASGRREGRTGELFF. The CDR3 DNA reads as TGTGCCAGCGGTCGGCGGGAGGGCCGGACCGGGGAGCTGTTTTTT.

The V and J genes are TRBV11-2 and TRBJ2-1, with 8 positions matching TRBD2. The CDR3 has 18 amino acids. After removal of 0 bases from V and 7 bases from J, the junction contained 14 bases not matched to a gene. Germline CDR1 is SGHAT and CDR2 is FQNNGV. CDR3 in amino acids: CASSLDLELASGRNEQFF. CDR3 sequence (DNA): TGTGCCAGCAGCTTAGACTTAGAGTTGGCTAGCGGGCGGAATGAGCAGTTCTTC.

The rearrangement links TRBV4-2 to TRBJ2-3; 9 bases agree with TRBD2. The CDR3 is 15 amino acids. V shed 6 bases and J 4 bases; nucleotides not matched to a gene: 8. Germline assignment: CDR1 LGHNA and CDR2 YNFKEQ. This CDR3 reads CASRPAGGSADTQYF. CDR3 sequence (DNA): TGTGCCAGCAGACCCGCGGGGGGGAGCGCAGATACGCAGTATTTT.

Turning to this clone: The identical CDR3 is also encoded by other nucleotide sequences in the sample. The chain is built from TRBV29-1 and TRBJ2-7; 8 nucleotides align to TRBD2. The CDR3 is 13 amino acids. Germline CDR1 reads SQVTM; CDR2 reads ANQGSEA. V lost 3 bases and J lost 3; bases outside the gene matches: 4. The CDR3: CSVESGGGYEQYF. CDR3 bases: TGCAGCGTTGAGTCGGGGGGGGGCTACGAGCAGTACTTC.

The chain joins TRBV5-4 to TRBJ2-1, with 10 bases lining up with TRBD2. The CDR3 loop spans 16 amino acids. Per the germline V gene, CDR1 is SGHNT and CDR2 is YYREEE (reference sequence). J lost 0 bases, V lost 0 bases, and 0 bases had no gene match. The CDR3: CASSLASGSSYNEQFF. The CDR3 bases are TGTGCCAGCAGCTTGGCTAGCGGGAGCTCCTACAATGAGCAGTTCTTC.

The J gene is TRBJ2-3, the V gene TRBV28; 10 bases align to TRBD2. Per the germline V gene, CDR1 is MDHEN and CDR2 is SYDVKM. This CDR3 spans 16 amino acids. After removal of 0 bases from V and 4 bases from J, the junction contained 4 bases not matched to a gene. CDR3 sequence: CASSLWSSGSADTQYF. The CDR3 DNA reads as TGTGCCAGCAGTTTATGGTCTAGCGGGAGTGCAGATACGCAGTATTTT.

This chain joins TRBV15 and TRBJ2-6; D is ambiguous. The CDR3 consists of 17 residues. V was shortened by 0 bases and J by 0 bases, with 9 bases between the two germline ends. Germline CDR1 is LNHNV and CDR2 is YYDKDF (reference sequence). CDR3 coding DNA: TGTGCCACCAGCAGAGAGACTGAATACTCTGGGGCCAACGTCCTGACTTTC. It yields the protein CATSRETEYSGANVLTF.

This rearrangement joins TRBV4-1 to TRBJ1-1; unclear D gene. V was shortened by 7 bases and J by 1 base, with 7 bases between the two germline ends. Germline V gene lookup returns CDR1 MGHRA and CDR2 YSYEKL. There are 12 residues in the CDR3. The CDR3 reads CASINSNTEAFF. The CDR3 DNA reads TGCGCCAGCATCAACTCGAACACTGAAGCTTTCTTT.

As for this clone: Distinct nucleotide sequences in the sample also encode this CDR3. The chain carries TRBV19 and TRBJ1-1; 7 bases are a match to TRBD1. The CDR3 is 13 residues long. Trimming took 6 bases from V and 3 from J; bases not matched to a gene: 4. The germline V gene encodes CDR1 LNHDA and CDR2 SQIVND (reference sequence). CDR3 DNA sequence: TGTGCCAGTAGCACCGACAGGGACACTGAAGCTTTCTTT. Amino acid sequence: CASSTDRDTEAFF.

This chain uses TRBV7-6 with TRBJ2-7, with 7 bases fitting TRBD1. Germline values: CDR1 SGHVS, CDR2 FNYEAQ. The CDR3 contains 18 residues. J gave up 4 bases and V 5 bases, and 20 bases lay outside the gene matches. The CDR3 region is CASSPQPDLRDREYEQYF. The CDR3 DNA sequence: TGTGCCAGCAGCCCCCAACCAGACCTCCGGGACAGAGAATACGAGCAGTACTTC.

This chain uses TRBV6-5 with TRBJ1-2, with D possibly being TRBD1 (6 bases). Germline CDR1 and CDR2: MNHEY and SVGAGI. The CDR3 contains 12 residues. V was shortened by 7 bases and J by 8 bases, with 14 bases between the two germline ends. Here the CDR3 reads CASTRDNRGYTF. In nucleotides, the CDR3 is TGTGCCAGCACCAGGGACAATCGAGGCTACACCTTC.

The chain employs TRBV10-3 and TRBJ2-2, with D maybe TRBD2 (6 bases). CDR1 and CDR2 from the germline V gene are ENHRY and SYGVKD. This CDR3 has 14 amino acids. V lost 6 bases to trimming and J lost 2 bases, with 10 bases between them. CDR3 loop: CAIRRDSNTGELFF. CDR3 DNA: TGTGCCATCAGGCGGGACTCAAACACCGGGGAGCTGTTTTTT.

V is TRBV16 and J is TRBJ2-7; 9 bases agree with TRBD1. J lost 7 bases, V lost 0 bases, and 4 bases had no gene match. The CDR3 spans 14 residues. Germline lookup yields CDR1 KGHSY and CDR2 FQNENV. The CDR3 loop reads CASSQSDRGSEQYF. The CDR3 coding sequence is TGTGCCAGCAGCCAATCGGACAGGGGTTCGGAGCAGTACTTC.

The CDR3 coding sequence is TGTGCCAGCAGCTTACTTGGCGGGGGGGACTACGAGCAGTACTTC. Its protein is CASSLLGGGDYEQYF. The chain has TRBV11-2 and TRBJ2-7; 9 bases are shared with TRBD2. CDR3 length: 15 amino acids. Germline trimming cut 2 bases from V and 3 bases from J; bases unmatched to any gene: 5. Germline CDR1 and CDR2: SGHAT and FQNNGV.

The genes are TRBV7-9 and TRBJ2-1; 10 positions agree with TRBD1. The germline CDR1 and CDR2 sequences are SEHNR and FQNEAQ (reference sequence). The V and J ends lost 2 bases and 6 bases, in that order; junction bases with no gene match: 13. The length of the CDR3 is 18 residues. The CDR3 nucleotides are TGTGCCAGCAGCTTACCCTACCTCCGGGACAGGGGCTTCAATGAGCAGTTCTTC. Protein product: CASSLPYLRDRGFNEQFF.

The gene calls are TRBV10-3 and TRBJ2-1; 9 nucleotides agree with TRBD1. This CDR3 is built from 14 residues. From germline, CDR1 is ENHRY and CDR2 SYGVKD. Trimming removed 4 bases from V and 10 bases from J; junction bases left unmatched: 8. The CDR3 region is CAISAGTGGREQFF. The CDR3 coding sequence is TGTGCCATCAGTGCAGGTACAGGGGGCAGAGAGCAGTTCTTC.

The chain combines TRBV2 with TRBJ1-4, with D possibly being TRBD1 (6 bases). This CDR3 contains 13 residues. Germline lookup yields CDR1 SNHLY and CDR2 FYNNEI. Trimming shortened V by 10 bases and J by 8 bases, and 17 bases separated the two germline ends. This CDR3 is CANARGSGEKLFF. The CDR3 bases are TGTGCCAACGCAAGGGGGTCGGGGGAAAAACTGTTTTTT.

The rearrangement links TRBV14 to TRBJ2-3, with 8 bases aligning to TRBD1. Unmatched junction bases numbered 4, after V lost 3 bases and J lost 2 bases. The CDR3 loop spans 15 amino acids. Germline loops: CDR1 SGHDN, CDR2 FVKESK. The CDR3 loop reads CASSQGTGYTDTQYF. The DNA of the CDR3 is TGTGCCAGCAGCCAGGGGACAGGATACACAGATACGCAGTATTTT.

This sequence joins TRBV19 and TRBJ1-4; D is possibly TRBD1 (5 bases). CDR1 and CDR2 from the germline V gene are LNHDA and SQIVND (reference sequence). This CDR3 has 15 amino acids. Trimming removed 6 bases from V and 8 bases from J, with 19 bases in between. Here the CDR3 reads CASRSQGLIPEKLFF. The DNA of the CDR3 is TGTGCCAGTAGATCCCAGGGTTTAATCCCCGAAAAACTGTTTTTT.

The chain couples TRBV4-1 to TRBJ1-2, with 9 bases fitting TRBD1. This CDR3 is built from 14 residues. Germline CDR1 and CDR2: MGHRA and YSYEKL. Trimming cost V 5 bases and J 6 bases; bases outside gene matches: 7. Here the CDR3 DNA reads TGCGCCAGCAGCGGGACAGGGTATTTCGATGGCTACACCTTC. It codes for CASSGTGYFDGYTF.

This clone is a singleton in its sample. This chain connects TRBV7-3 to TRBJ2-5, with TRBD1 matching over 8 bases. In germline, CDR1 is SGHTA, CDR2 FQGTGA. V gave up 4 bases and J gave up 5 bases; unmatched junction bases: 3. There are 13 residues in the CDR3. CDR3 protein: CASSWTGKETQYF. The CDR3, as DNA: TGTGCCAGCAGCTGGACAGGGAAGGAGACCCAGTACTTC. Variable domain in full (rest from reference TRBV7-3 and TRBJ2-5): GAGVSQTPSNKVTEKGKYVELRCDPISGHTALYWYRQSLGQGPEFLIYFQGTGAADDSGLPNDRFFAVRPEGSVSTLKIQRTERGDSAVYLCASSWTGKETQYFGPGTRLLVL.